This T cell receptor (beta chain) was identified in a study of molecular identifiers for immune sequencing clone quantification. Whole-study findings and limits: Among about a million naive cells, spiked Jurkat TCR RNA from a single cell was reportedly detectable.

Bulk libraries came from a prior protocol with listed TCR primers. MiXCR was run by TCRdb on the PCR reads, yielding one entry per CDR3 protein. The sample yields roughly 320,000 distinct CDR3 sequences, about a fifth seen once. This clonotype appeared once. Its matching antigen is unknown. Since a much larger clone is just one base distant, this may be a read error. The CDR3 totals 14 residues. Germline V gene data show CDR1 as MDHEN and CDR2 as SYDVKM. The rearrangement uses TRBV28 and TRBJ2-2; the D is unclear. Sequencing used naive CD8+ T cells from blood, with Jurkat cell RNA spiked in. Subset reported: FACS-sorted CD8+CD4-CCR7+CD45RA+ naive T cells. This receptor was identified in a human donor in good health. Some libraries in this study had Jurkat cell RNA spiked in. CDR3: CASGFYGNTGELFF. CDR3 sequence (DNA): TGTGCCAGCGGTTTCTACGGGAACACCGGGGAGCTGTTTTTT.